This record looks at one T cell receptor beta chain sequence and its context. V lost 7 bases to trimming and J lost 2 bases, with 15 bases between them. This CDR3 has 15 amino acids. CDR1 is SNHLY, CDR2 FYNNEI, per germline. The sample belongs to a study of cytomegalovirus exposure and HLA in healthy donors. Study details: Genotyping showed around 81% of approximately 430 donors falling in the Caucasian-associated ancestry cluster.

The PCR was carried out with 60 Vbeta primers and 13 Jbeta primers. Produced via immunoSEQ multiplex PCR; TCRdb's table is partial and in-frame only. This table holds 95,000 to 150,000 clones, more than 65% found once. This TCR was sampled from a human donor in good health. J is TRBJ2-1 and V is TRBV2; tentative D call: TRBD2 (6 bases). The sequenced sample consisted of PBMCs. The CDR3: CASMRGGEPYNEQFF. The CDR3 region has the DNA TGTGCCAGCATGAGGGGCGGGGAACCCTACAATGAGCAGTTCTTC.